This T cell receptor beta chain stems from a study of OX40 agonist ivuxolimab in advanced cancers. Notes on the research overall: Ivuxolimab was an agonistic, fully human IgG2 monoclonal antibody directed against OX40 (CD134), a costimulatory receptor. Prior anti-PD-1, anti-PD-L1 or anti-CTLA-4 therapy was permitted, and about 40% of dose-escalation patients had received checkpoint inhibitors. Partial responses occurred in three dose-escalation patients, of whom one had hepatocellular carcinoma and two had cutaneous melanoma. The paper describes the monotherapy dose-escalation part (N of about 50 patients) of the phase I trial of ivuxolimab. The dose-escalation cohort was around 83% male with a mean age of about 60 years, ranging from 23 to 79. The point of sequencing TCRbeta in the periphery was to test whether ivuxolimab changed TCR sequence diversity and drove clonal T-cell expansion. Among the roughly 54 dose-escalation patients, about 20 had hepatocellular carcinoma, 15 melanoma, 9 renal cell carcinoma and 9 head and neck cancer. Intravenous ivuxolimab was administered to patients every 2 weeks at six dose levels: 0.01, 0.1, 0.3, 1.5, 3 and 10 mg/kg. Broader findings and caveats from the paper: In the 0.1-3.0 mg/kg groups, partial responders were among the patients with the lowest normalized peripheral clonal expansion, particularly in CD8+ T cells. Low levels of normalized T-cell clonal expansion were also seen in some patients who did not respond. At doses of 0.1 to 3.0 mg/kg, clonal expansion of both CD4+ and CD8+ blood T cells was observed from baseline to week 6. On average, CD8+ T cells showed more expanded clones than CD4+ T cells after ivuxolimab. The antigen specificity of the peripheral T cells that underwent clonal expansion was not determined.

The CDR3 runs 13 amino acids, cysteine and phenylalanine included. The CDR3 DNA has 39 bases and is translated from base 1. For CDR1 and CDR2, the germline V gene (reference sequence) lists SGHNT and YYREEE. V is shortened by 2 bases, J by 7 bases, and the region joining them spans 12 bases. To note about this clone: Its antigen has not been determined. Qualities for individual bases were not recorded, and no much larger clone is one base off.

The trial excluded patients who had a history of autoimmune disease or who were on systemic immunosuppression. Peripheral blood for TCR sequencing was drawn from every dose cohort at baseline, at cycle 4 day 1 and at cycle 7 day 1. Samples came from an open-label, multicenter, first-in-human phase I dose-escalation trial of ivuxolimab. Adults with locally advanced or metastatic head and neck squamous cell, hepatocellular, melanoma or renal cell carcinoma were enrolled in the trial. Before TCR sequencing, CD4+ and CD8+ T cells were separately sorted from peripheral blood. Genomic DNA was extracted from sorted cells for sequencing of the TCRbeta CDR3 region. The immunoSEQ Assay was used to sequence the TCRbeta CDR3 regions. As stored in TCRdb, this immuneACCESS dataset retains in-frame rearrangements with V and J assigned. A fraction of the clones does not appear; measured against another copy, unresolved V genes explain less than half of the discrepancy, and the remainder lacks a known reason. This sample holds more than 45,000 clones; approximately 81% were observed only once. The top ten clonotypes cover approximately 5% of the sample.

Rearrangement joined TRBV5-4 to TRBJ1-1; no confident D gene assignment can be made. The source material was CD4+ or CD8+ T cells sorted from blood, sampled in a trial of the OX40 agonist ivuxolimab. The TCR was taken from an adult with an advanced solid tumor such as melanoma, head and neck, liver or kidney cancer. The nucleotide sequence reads TGTGCCAGCAGCTTAGGGCCCCCCTATGAAGCTTTCTTT. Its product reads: CASSLGPPYEAFF.